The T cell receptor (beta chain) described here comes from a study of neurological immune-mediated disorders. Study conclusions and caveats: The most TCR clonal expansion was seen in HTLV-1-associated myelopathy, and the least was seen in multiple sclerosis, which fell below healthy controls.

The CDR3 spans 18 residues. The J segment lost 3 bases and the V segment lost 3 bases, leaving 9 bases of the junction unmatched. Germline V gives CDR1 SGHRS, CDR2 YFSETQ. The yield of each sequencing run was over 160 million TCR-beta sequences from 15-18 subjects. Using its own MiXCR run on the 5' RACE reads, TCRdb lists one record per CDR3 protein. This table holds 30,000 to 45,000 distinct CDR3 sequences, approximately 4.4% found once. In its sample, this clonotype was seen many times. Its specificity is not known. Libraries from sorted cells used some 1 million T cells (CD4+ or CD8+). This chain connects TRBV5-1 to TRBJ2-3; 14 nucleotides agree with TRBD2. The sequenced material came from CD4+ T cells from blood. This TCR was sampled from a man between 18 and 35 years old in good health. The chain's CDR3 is CASSSTGTSGGETDTQYF. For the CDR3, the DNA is TGCGCCAGCAGCTCTACCGGGACTAGCGGGGGAGAGACAGATACGCAGTATTTT. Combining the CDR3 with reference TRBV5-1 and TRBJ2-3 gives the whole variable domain KAGVTQTPRYLIKTRGQQVTLSCSPISGHRSVSWYQQTPGQGLQFLFEYFSETQRNKGNFPGRFSGRQFSNSRSEMNVSTLELGDSALYLCASSSTGTSGGETDTQYFGPGTRLTVL.